This T cell receptor (beta chain) stems from a study of blood T cell repertoires in COVID-19 (dated by TCRdb to the early 2020s). Broadly, across the study: Collaborator samples came from the United States, Italy and Spain and covered acute and convalescent phases of COVID-19. Deeply sampled blood TCRbeta repertoires from subjects exposed to, actively infected with, or recovered from COVID-19 were included in the dataset. Samples came from the ongoing ImmuneRACE study (first 160 participants) plus 1,254 subjects from 6 global collaborators. Sample metadata almost always included a de-identified subject ID, COVID-19 status, age in years and sex. Where available, HLA class I and class II types were obtained from metadata supplied by the sample provider rather than from assay-based typing. The prospective study material was composed of cDNA or gDNA derived from T cells, B-cell-depleted T cells, or PBMCs. The repertoires were released in a freely available public database meant as a resource for research on the immune response to SARS-CoV-2. Beyond this particular receptor, the publication reports: The quantity of clinical and demographic metadata differed by source and by participant and was supplied without curation.

Enrolling through a virtual design, the prospective study's participants ranged in age from roughly 18 to 89 years and lived across about two dozen United States geographic areas. To assign participants to cohorts, the prospective study relied on clinical history that participants themselves reported in a screening survey and a study questionnaire. Recovered participants in ImmuneRACE Cohort 3 were defined as having two consecutive negative NP/OP PCR tests, clearance from a healthcare professional, or resolution of symptoms. In the prospective study, whole blood, serum and a nasopharyngeal or oropharyngeal swab were collected from each participant by mobile phlebotomists. Additional blood draws and questionnaires over an approximately two-month period could optionally be provided by prospective study participants. Before DNA extraction, prospective study blood samples were shipped either frozen or at room temperature.

TCRbeta CDR3 regions were amplified from genomic DNA using the immunoSEQ Assay, a bias-controlled multiplex PCR. For the original study's pipeline: Nucleated cell counts per sample were estimated from amplification of reference gene primers within the assay. Sequence reads were collapsed and filtered to measure the absolute abundance of every unique TCRbeta CDR3 rearrangement. For each sample, productive Simpson clonality was calculated as the square root of Simpson's diversity index over productive rearrangements. TCRdb took over this immuneACCESS table, retaining in-frame rearrangements with V and J assigned. Such tables are incomplete; in checked studies, under half of the missing clones stem from an unresolved V gene, and the remainder is unexplained. V and J calls and clone size come straight from that table; D and trimming were deduced from the DNA. The sample records approximately 380,000 clones, around 90% of which are singletons. The ten most abundant clones make up 1.2% of the sample.

In the case of this clone: Its binding antigen is unknown. No base quality values were provided; no much bigger clone lies one nucleotide off.

Sequencing was performed on PBMCs or T cells enriched from blood (not recorded which). This clonotype was sampled from a woman between 18 and 29 years old who had recovered from COVID-19.

For the CDR3, the sequence is CASSWDRVSYEQYF. Read as DNA, the sequence is TGTGCCAGCAGTTGGGACAGAGTTTCCTACGAGCAGTACTTC. The chain is made from TRBV11-1 and TRBJ2-7; TRBD1 lines up with 7 middle nucleotides. From the cysteine up to the phenylalanine, the CDR3 has a length of 14 residues. Left in the record is the CDR3 DNA by itself, 42 bases read in frame from the first base. The germline V gene (reference sequence) supplies CDR1 SGHAT and CDR2 FQDESV. Unmatched junction bases come to 6, with V trimmed by 6 bases and J by 1 base.